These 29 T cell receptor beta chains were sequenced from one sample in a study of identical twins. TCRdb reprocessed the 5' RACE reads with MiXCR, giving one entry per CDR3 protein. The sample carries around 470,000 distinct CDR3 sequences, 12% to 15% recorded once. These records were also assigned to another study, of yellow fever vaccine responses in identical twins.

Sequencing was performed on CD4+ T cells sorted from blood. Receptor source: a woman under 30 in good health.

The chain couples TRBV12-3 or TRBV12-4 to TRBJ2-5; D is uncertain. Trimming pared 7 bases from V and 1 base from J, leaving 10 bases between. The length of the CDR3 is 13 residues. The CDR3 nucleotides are TGTGCCAGCAAGGGTAGAATCCAAGAGACCCAGTACTTC. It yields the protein CASKGRIQETQYF.

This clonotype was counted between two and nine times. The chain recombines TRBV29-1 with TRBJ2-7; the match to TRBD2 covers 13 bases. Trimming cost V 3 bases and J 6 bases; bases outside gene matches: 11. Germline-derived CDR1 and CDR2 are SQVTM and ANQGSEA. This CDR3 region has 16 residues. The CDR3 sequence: CSVERPAGTSGIEQYF. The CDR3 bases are TGCAGCGTTGAGCGGCCGGCCGGGACTAGCGGGATCGAGCAGTACTTC.

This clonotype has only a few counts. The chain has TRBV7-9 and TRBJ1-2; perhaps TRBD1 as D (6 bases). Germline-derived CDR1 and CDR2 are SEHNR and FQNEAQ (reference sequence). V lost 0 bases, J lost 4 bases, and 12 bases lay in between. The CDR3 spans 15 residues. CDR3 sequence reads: CASSLAGQGLYGYTF. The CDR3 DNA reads TGTGCCAGCAGCTTAGCGGGCCAGGGGCTCTATGGCTACACCTTC.

In DNA form, the CDR3 reads TGCGCCAGCAGCCAAGCATCCAGGACAGTAAGCACAGATACGCAGTATTTT. It specifies CASSQASRTVSTDTQYF. This chain links TRBV4-3 with TRBJ2-3; tentatively, D is TRBD1 (6 bases). The CDR3 contains 17 residues. Germline CDR1 is LGHNA and CDR2 is YSLEER. V was trimmed by 1 base and J by 0 bases, leaving 14 bases between them.

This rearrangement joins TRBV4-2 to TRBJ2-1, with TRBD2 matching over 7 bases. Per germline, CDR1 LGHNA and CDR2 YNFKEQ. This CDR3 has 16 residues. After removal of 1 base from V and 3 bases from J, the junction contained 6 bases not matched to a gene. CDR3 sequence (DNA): TGTGCCAGCAGCCAAGCCTCAGCGGGATACTACAATGAGCAGTTCTTC. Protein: CASSQASAGYYNEQFF.

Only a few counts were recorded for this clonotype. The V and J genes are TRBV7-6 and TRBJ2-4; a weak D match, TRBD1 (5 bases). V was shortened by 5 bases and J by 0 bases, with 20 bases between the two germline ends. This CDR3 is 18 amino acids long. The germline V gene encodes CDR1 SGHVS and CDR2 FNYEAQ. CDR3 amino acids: CASSPDPKLGVAKNIQYF. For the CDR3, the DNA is TGTGCCAGCAGCCCAGACCCCAAATTAGGGGTAGCCAAAAACATTCAGTACTTC.

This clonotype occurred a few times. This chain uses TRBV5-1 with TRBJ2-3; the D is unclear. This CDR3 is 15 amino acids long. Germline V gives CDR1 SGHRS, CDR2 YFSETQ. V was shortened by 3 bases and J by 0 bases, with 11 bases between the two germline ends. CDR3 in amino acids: CASSSNPGSTDTQYF. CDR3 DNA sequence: TGCGCCAGCAGCTCGAACCCGGGTAGCACAGATACGCAGTATTTT.

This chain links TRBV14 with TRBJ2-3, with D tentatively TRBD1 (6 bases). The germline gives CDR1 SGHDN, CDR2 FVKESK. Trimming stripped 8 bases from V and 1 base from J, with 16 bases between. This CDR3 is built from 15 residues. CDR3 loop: CASSAQGKGTDTQYF. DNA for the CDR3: TGTGCCAGCTCGGCTCAGGGGAAGGGCACAGATACGCAGTATTTT.

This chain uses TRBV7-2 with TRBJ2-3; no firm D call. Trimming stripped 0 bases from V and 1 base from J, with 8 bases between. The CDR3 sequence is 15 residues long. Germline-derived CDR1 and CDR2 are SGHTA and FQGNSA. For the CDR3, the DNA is TGTGCCAGCAGCTTAGCTGTGGAGCGCACAGATACGCAGTATTTT. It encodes CASSLAVERTDTQYF.

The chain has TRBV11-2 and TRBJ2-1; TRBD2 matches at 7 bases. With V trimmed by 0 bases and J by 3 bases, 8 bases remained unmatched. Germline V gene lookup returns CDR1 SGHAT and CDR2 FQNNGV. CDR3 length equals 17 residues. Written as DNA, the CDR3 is TGTGCCAGCAGCTTAGAGGTATGGCGGGGGATCTACAATGAGCAGTTCTTC. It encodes CASSLEVWRGIYNEQFF.

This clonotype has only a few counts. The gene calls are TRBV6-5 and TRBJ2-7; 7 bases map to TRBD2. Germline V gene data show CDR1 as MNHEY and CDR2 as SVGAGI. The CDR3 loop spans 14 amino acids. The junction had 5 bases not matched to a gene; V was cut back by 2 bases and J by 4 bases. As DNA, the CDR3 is TGTGCCAGCAGTTACACGGGGGGATTGTACGAGCAGTACTTC. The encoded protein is CASSYTGGLYEQYF.

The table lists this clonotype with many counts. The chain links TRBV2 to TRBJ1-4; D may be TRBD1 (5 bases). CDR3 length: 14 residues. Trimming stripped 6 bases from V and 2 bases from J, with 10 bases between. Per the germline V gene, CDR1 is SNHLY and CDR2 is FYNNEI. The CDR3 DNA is TGTGCCAGCAGGTACAGGAACACTAATGAAAAACTGTTTTTT. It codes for CASRYRNTNEKLFF.

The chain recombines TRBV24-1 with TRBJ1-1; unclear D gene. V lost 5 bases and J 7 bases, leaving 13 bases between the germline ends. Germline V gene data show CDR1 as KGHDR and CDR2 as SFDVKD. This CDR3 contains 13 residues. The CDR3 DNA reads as TGTGCCACCAGTGGTGGAGGTACCCGTGAAGCTTTCTTT. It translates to CATSGGGTREAFF.

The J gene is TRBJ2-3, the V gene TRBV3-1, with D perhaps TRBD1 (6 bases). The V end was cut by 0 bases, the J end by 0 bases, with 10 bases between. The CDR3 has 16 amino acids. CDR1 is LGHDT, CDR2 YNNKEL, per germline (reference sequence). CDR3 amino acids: CASSQENRVSTDTQYF. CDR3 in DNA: TGTGCCAGCAGCCAAGAGAACAGGGTCAGCACAGATACGCAGTATTTT.

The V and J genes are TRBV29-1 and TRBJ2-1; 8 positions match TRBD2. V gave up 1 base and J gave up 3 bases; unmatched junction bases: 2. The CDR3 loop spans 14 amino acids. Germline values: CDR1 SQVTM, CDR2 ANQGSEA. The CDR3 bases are TGCAGCGTTGAAGGTAGCGGGAACTACAATGAGCAGTTCTTC. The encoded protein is CSVEGSGNYNEQFF.

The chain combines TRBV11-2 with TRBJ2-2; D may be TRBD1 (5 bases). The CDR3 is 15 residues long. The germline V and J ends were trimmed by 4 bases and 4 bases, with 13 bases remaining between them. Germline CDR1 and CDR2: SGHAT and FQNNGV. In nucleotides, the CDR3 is TGTGCCAGCAGCTCCGAAGGGGTCGGCACCGGGGAGCTGTTTTTT. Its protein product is CASSSEGVGTGELFF.

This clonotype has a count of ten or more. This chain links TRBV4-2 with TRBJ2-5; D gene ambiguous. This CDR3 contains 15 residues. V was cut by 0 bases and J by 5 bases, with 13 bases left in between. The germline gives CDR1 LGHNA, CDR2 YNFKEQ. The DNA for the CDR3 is TGTGCCAGCAGCCAAGAATCGGCAGATCTCGAGACCCAGTACTTC. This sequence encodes CASSQESADLETQYF.

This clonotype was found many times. The DNA of the CDR3 is TGCAGTGCTAGTAGCAGGGGGCGAGAGAACACTGAAGCTTTCTTT. Translation gives CSASSRGRENTEAFF. This sequence joins TRBV20-1 and TRBJ1-1, with TRBD1 identical over 8 bases. Trimming cost V 3 bases and J 1 base; bases outside gene matches: 7. The CDR3 spans 15 residues. Germline V gives CDR1 DFQATT, CDR2 SNEGSKA (reference sequence).

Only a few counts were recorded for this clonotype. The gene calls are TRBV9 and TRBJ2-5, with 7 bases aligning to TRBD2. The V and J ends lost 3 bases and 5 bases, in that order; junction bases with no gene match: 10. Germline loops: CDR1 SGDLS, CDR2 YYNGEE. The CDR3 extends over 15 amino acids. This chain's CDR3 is CASSAPAGPVETQYF. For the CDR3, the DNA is TGTGCCAGCAGCGCCCCAGCGGGGCCCGTGGAGACCCAGTACTTC.

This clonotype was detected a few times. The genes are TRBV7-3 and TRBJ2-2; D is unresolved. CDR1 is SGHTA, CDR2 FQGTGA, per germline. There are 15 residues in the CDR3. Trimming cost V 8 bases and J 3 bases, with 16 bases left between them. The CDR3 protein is CASGDRKTDTGELFF. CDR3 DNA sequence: TGTGCCAGCGGAGATAGAAAGACGGACACCGGGGAGCTGTTTTTT. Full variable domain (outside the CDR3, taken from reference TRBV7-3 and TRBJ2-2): GAGVSQTPSNKVTEKGKYVELRCDPISGHTALYWYRQSLGQGPEFLIYFQGTGAADDSGLPNDRFFAVRPEGSVSTLKIQRTERGDSAVYLCASGDRKTDTGELFFGEGSRLTVL.

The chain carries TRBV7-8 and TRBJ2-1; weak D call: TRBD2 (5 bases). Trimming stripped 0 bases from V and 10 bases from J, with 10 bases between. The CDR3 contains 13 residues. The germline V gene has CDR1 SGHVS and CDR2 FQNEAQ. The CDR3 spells CASSLAGVGEQFF. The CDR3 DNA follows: TGTGCCAGCAGCTTAGCGGGAGTGGGGGAGCAGTTCTTC.

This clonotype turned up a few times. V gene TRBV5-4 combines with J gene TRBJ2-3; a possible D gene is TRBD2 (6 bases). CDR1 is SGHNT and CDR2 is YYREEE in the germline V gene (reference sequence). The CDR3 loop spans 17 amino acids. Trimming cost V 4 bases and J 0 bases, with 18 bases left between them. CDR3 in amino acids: CASSRGTGSTSTDTQYF. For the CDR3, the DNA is TGTGCCAGCAGCCGCGGGACGGGGTCAACTAGCACAGATACGCAGTATTTT.

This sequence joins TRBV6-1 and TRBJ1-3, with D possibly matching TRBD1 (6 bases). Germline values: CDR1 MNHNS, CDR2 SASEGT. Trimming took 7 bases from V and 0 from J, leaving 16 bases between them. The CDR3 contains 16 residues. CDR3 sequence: CASKQGQWGSGNTIYF. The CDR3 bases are TGTGCCAGCAAACAAGGACAGTGGGGCTCTGGAAACACCATATATTTT.

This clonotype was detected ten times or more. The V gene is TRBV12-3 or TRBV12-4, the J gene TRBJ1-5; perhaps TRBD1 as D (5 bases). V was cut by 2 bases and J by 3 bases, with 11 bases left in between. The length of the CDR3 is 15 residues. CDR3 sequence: CASSLRDGFNQPQHF. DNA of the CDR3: TGTGCCAGCAGTTTAAGGGACGGATTCAATCAGCCCCAGCATTTT.

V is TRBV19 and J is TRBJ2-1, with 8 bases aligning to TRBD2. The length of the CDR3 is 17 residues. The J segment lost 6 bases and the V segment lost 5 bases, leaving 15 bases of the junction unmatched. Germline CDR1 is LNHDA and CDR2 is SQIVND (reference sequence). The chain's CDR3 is CASSPPPGAGARNEQFF. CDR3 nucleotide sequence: TGTGCCAGTAGTCCCCCCCCGGGAGCGGGAGCTCGCAATGAGCAGTTCTTC.

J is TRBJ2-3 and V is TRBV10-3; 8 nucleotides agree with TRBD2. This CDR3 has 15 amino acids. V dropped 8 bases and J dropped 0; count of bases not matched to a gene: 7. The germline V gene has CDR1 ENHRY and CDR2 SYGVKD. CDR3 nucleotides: TGTGCCATCCGAACCGGGGGGGCTAGCACAGATACGCAGTATTTT. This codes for CAIRTGGASTDTQYF.

In nucleotides, the CDR3 is TGTGCCAGCAGCCCACCAGGGGGGAGGACCGGGGAGCTGTTTTTT. It encodes CASSPPGGRTGELFF. The genes are TRBV7-2 and TRBJ2-2; D possibly corresponds to TRBD1 (7 bases). Germline loops: CDR1 SGHTA, CDR2 FQGNSA. Trimming removed 5 bases at V and 5 bases at J, with 15 bases between. The CDR3 is 15 residues long.

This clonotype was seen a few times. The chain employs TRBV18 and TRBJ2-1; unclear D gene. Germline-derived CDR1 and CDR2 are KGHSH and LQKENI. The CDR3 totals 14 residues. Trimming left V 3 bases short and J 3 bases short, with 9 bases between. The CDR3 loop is CASSPDGFYNEQFF. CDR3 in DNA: TGTGCCAGCTCACCGGACGGATTCTACAATGAGCAGTTCTTC.

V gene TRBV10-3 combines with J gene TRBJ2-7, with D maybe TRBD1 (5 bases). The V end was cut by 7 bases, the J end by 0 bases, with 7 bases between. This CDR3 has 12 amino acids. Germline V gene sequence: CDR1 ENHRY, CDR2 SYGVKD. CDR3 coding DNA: TGTGCCATCAAAGGGGACTCCTACGAGCAGTACTTC. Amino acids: CAIKGDSYEQYF.